This T cell receptor (beta chain) is from a study of PD-1 blockade in mismatch repair-deficient tumors. V was shortened by 2 bases and J by 9 bases, with 10 bases between the two germline ends. CDR3 length equals 13 residues. Per the germline V gene, CDR1 is MNHNY and CDR2 is SVGAGI (reference sequence). Here immunoSEQ multiplex PCR was the method, and the copy in TCRdb shows in-frame clones only, minus some. The profile shows some 51,000 clones, more than 65% of them singletons. The chain couples TRBV6-6 to TRBJ2-2; D not certain. The specimen comprised peripheral blood, sampled roughly 20 weeks after starting pembrolizumab. The TCR sequence derives from an adult with mismatch repair-deficient cancer. In DNA form, the CDR3 reads TGTGCCAGCAGTTACGGGTCGACCCGGGAGCTGTTTTTT. Its translation is CASSYGSTRELFF.